The 21 T cell receptor beta chains below all came from one sample that was sequenced in a study of cytomegalovirus exposure and HLA in healthy donors. In the PCR, 60 Vbeta and 13 Jbeta primers were used. Profiling relied on immunoSEQ multiplex PCR, and the TCRdb table lists in-frame clones only, not all of them. The table lists around 180,000 clones, roughly 88% of them singletons. The specimen sequenced was PBMCs. The receptors stem from a boy younger than 10 in good health and CMV-seronegative.

The chain is built from TRBV19 and TRBJ1-1; unclear D gene. V gave up 3 bases and J gave up 0 bases, with 11 bases separating them. Germline V gene sequence: CDR1 LNHDA, CDR2 SQIVND (reference sequence). The CDR3 has 15 residues. The CDR3 nucleotides read TGTGCCAGTAGTATTAAAGCGGGCCTGAACACTGAAGCTTTCTTT. Translation gives CASSIKAGLNTEAFF. The full variable domain, completed using reference TRBV19 and TRBJ1-1, is DGGITQSPKYLFRKEGQNVTLSCEQNLNHDAMYWYRQDPGQGLRLIYYSQIVNDFQKGDIAEGYSVSREKKESFPLTVTSAQKNPTAFYLCASSIKAGLNTEAFFGQGTRLTVV.

The genes are TRBV7-2 and TRBJ2-3, with 10 bases that match TRBD2. Germline-derived CDR1 and CDR2 are SGHTA and FQGNSA. This CDR3 is 17 amino acids long. Trimming took 6 bases from V and 6 from J; bases not matched to a gene: 15. The CDR3 DNA reads as TGTGCCAGCAGTCTCCTCCGCTATAGCGGGAGGTCGGATACGCAGTATTTT. Translation: CASSLLRYSGRSDTQYF.

The table lists this clone with a few counts. The gene calls are TRBV2 and TRBJ2-7; 7 positions match TRBD2. J gave up 0 bases and V 5 bases, and 7 bases lay outside the gene matches. This CDR3 spans 15 amino acids. Germline values: CDR1 SNHLY, CDR2 FYNNEI. CDR3 nucleotide sequence: TGTGCCAGCAGTTACGAAGCTAGCGGCTCCTACGAGCAGTACTTC. It codes for CASSYEASGSYEQYF. Combining the CDR3 with reference TRBV2 and TRBJ2-7 gives the whole variable domain EPEVTQTPSHQVTQMGQEVILRCVPISNHLYFYWYRQILGQKVEFLVSFYNNEISEKSEIFDDQFSVERPDGSNFTLKIRSTKLEDSAMYFCASSYEASGSYEQYFGPGTRLTVT.

Concerning this clone itself: One junction end does not reproduce the germline sequence, and a read error may be involved. The V and J genes are TRBV2 and TRBJ2-5, with 7 bases matching TRBD2. Germline CDR1 reads SNHLY; CDR2 reads FYNNEI. The CDR3 sequence is 12 residues long. The CDR3 loop reads CASYLRGGDLDF. The CDR3 nucleotides are TGTGCCAGCTACTTGAGGGGAGGGGACTTGGACTTC.

The V and J genes are TRBV6-5 and TRBJ2-1, with 8 positions matching TRBD2. The V gene's germline CDR1 is MNHEY and CDR2 SVGAGI. V trimming: 8 bases; J trimming: 7 bases; junction bases outside the gene matches: 7. The CDR3 has 13 residues. CDR3 residues: CASAQRENNEQFF. In DNA form, the CDR3 reads TGTGCCAGCGCCCAGCGGGAGAATAATGAGCAGTTCTTC.

In nucleotides, the CDR3 is TGTGCCAGCAGTCTCAACAGGGGGTCGTACTACGAGCAGTACTTC. Protein product: CASSLNRGSYYEQYF. The V call is TRBV28, the J call TRBJ2-7; 8 positions match TRBD1. J was trimmed by 3 bases and V by 5 bases; bases with no gene match: 9. CDR1 and CDR2 (germline): MDHEN, SYDVKM. This CDR3 region has 15 residues. The full variable domain, in which reference TRBV28 and TRBJ2-7 provide the parts outside the CDR3, is DVKVTQSSRYLVKRTGEKVFLECVQDMDHENMFWYRQDPGLGLRLIYFSYDVKMKEKGDIPEGYSVSREKKERFSLILESASTNQTSMYLCASSLNRGSYYEQYFGPGTRLTVT.

The genes are TRBV5-6 and TRBJ2-7; TRBD2 aligns across 7 bases. The germline V gene encodes CDR1 SGHDT and CDR2 YYEEEE. The CDR3 contains 15 residues. The J segment lost 2 bases and the V segment lost 1 base, leaving 6 bases of the junction unmatched. DNA of the CDR3: TGTGCCAGCAGCTTGTCCCCTAGCGGTACCTACGAGCAGTACTTC. Protein product: CASSLSPSGTYEQYF.

The chain joins TRBV19 to TRBJ1-1; 7 bases are a match to TRBD1. The CDR3 loop spans 16 amino acids. Germline assignment: CDR1 LNHDA and CDR2 SQIVND (reference sequence). The trim removed 6 bases at V and 2 bases at J, leaving 12 bases unmatched. CDR3 loop: CASSLILTGVNTEAFF. In DNA form, the CDR3 reads TGTGCCAGTAGCTTGATCCTAACAGGGGTAAACACTGAAGCTTTCTTT.

The chain joins TRBV29-1 to TRBJ1-1; no clear D. Germline V gene lookup returns CDR1 SQVTM and CDR2 ANQGSEA. The CDR3 runs 13 residues. Trimming removed 5 bases from V and 0 bases from J, with 10 bases in between. The CDR3 here is CSVRGRVNTEAFF. The CDR3 DNA reads TGCAGCGTTCGGGGTAGGGTGAACACTGAAGCTTTCTTT.

There are a few counts of this clone. This rearrangement joins TRBV19 to TRBJ1-2; no clear D gene. Germline-derived CDR1 and CDR2 are LNHDA and SQIVND (reference sequence). V lost 3 bases and J lost 4, with 9 bases in between. CDR3 length equals 13 residues. This CDR3 reads CASSMSGLYGYTF. The DNA for the CDR3 is TGTGCCAGTAGTATGTCAGGTCTCTATGGCTACACCTTC. Using reference TRBV19 and TRBJ1-2 for the parts outside the CDR3, the full variable domain is DGGITQSPKYLFRKEGQNVTLSCEQNLNHDAMYWYRQDPGQGLRLIYYSQIVNDFQKGDIAEGYSVSREKKESFPLTVTSAQKNPTAFYLCASSMSGLYGYTFGSGTRLTVV.

This clone was detected once. The rearrangement uses TRBV11-1 and TRBJ2-3; 11 bases fit TRBD2. Germline CDR1 reads SGHAT; CDR2 reads FQDESV (reference sequence). CDR3 length: 16 residues. Trimming removed 5 bases from V and 2 bases from J; junction bases left unmatched: 6. The CDR3 here is CASSQGTSGLTDTQYF. The DNA of the CDR3 is TGTGCCAGCAGCCAAGGGACTAGCGGACTCACAGATACGCAGTATTTT.

This clone has a handful of counts. The chain combines TRBV6-5 with TRBJ2-4; D possibly corresponds to TRBD1 (6 bases). The V gene's germline CDR1 is MNHEY and CDR2 SVGAGI. CDR3 length equals 15 residues. Trimming left V 0 bases short and J 6 bases short, with 12 bases between. The CDR3 bases are TGTGCCAGCAGTTACTCACAGGGTCGGGGAAACATTCAGTACTTC. This gives the protein CASSYSQGRGNIQYF.

The genes are TRBV2 and TRBJ2-1; 8 nucleotides line up with TRBD1. J gave up 7 bases and V 8 bases, and 10 bases lay outside the gene matches. This CDR3 has 14 residues. The germline gives CDR1 SNHLY, CDR2 FYNNEI. The CDR3 spells CASQWTGILNEQFF. The CDR3 DNA reads as TGTGCCAGCCAATGGACAGGGATCTTAAATGAGCAGTTCTTC.

This clone was seen more than once but under ten times. The CDR3 here is CASSIGWHYGYTF. CDR3 DNA sequence: TGTGCCAGTAGTATCGGGTGGCACTATGGCTACACCTTC. The V gene is TRBV19, the J gene TRBJ1-2, with D hard to call. Trimming cost V 3 bases and J 3 bases, with 8 bases left between them. The CDR3 spans 13 residues. The germline V gene has CDR1 LNHDA and CDR2 SQIVND (reference sequence). The variable domain in full, completed from reference TRBV19 and TRBJ1-2, reads DGGITQSPKYLFRKEGQNVTLSCEQNLNHDAMYWYRQDPGQGLRLIYYSQIVNDFQKGDIAEGYSVSREKKESFPLTVTSAQKNPTAFYLCASSIGWHYGYTFGSGTRLTVV.

The rearrangement uses TRBV6-1 and TRBJ1-5; the D gene is possibly TRBD1 (5 bases). V was cut by 4 bases and J by 4 bases, with 17 bases left in between. Germline V gene lookup returns CDR1 MNHNS and CDR2 SASEGT. The CDR3 has 16 residues. CDR3 in DNA: TGTGCCAGCAGTGCCCCCCCTTCGGGGGGAAATCAGCCCCAGCATTTT. Translated: CASSAPPSGGNQPQHF.

As concerns this clone: Other DNA variants within this sample encode the same CDR3. The rearrangement links TRBV28 to TRBJ1-1, with 11 bases identical to TRBD1. The V gene's germline CDR1 is MDHEN and CDR2 SYDVKM. The CDR3 is 16 residues long. Trimming at V came to 6 bases and at J to 0 bases, leaving 6 bases not matched to a gene. CDR3 amino acids: CASSFAGQGVNTEAFF. Written as DNA, the CDR3 is TGTGCCAGCAGCTTCGCGGGACAGGGGGTGAACACTGAAGCTTTCTTT.

This clone was counted only a few times. The V and J genes are TRBV15 and TRBJ2-7; D is unresolved. Germline lookup yields CDR1 LNHNV and CDR2 YYDKDF (reference sequence). V lost 3 bases and J lost 5, with 14 bases in between. The CDR3 length is 14 residues. The CDR3 nucleotides are TGTGCCACCAGCAGGTCAAGAATTTGGCACGAGCAGTACTTC. It yields the protein CATSRSRIWHEQYF.

This rearrangement joins TRBV19 to TRBJ1-1; 9 bases align to TRBD1. After removal of 2 bases from V and 5 bases from J, the junction contained 6 bases not matched to a gene. Germline lookup yields CDR1 LNHDA and CDR2 SQIVND (reference sequence). The CDR3 is 15 residues long. The CDR3 DNA reads as TGTGCCAGTAGTATACCCGGGACAGGGAGGACTGAAGCTTTCTTT. Amino acid sequence: CASSIPGTGRTEAFF.

The rearrangement links TRBV6-1 to TRBJ1-2; D is unclear. This CDR3 comprises 15 residues. The V end was cut by 4 bases, the J end by 8 bases, with 20 bases between. Germline assignment: CDR1 MNHNS and CDR2 SASEGT. The CDR3 is CASSALEPGDWGYTF. The CDR3 DNA sequence: TGTGCCAGCAGTGCCTTAGAACCGGGAGACTGGGGCTACACCTTC.

The chain employs TRBV7-3 and TRBJ2-1; 8 nucleotides align to TRBD2. V was pared by 10 bases and J by 8 bases, with 10 bases of the junction left unmatched. CDR3 length equals 13 residues. Looked up from germline, CDR1 is SGHTA and CDR2 is FQGTGA. The DNA of the CDR3 is TGTGCCACCTCGGGAGGGCCGGGAGATGAGCAGTTCTTC. Translating it yields CATSGGPGDEQFF.

The V and J genes are TRBV6-5 and TRBJ2-1, with 7 nucleotides matching TRBD1. The V gene's germline CDR1 is MNHEY and CDR2 SVGAGI. V dropped 5 bases and J dropped 6; count of bases not matched to a gene: 7. The CDR3 covers 14 residues. This chain's CDR3 is CASSPPGTVNEQFF. In DNA, the CDR3 is TGTGCCAGCAGTCCTCCCGGGACAGTCAATGAGCAGTTCTTC.